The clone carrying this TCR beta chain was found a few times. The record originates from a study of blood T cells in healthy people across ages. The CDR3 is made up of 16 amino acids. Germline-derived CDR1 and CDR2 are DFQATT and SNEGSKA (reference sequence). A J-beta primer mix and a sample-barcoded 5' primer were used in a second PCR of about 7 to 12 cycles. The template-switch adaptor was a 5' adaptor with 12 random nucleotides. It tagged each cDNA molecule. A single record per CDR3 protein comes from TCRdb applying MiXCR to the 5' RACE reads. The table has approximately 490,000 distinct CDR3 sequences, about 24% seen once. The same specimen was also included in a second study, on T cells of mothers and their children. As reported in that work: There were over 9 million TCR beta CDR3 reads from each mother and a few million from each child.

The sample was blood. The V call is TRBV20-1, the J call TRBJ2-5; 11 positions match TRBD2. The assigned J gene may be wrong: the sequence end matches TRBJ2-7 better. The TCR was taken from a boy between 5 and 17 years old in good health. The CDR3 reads CSVPRLAGSTWGEQYF. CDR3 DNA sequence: TGCAGTGTCCCCAGACTAGCGGGATCGACTTGGGGCGAGCAGTACTTC.